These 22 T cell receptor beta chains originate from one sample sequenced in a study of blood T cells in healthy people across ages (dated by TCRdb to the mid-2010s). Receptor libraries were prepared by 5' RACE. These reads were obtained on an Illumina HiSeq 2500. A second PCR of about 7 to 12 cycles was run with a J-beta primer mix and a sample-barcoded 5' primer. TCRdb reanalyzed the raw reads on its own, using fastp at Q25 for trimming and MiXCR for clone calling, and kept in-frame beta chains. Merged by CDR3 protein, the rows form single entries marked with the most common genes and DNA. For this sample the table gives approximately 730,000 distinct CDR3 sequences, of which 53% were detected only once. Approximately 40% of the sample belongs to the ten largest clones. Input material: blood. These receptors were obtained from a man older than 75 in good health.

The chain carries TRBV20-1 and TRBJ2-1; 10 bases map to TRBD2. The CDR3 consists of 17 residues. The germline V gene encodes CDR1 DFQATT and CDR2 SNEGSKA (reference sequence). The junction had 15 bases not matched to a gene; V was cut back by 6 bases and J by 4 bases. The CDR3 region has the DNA TGCAGTGCCCTACTGCTAAACTGGACTAGCGGATACAATGAGCAGTTCTTC. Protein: CSALLLNWTSGYNEQFF.

CDR3 region: CSYTLQGDEQFF. DNA of the CDR3: TGCAGTTATACCCTCCAGGGGGATGAGCAGTTCTTC. The chain couples TRBV20-1 to TRBJ2-1; TRBD1 matches 7 bases. The CDR3 is made up of 12 amino acids. V shed 8 bases, J shed 8 bases, and the junction held 9 bases outside the gene matches. CDR1 and CDR2 (germline): DFQATT, SNEGSKA (reference sequence).

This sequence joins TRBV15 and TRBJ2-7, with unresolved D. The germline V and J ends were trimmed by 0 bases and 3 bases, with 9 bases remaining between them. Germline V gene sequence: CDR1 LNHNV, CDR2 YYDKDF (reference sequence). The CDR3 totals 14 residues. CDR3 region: CATSRDRLYYEQYF. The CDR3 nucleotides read TGTGCCACCAGCAGAGACAGGCTGTACTACGAGCAGTACTTC.

The CDR3 DNA is TGTGCCAGCAGTTTATCGGGACTAGCAGCTACGAAGGAGCAGTTCTTC. Residues: CASSLSGLAATKEQFF. The rearrangement joins TRBV28 to TRBJ2-1; 9 nucleotides line up with TRBD2. This CDR3 comprises 16 residues. CDR1 is MDHEN, CDR2 SYDVKM, per germline. V shed 1 base and J 10 bases; nucleotides not matched to a gene: 11.

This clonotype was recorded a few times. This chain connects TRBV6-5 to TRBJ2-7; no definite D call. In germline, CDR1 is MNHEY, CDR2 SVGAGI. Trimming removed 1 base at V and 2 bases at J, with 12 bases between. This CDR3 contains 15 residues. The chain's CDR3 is CASSYYPEPTYEQYF. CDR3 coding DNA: TGTGCCAGCAGTTACTACCCGGAGCCTACCTACGAGCAGTACTTC.

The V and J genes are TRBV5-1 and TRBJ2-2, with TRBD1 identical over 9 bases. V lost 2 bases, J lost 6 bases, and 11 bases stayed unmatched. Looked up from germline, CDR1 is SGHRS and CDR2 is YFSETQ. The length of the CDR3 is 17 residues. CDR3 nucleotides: TGCGCCAGCAGCTTATCAGGAACAGGGGGCTTTTCCGGGGAGCTGTTTTTT. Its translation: CASSLSGTGGFSGELFF.

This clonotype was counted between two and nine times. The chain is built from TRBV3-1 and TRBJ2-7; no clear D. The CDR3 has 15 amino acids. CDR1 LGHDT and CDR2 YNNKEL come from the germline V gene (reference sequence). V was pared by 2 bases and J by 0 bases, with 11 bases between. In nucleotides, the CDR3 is TGTGCCAGCAGCCAATTGGCAGGAGCCTCCTACGAGCAGTACTTC. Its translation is CASSQLAGASYEQYF.

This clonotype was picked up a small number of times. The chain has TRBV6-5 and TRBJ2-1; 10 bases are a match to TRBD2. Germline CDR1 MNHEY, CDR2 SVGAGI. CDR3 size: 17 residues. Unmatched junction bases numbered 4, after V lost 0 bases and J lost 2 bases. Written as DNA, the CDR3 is TGTGCCAGCAGTTACTCGGGACTAGCGAGACCCTACAATGAGCAGTTCTTC. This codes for CASSYSGLARPYNEQFF.

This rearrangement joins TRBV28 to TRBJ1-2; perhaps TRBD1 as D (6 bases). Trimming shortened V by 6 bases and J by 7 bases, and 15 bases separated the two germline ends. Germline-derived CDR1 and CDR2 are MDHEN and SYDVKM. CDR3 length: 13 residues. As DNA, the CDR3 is TGTGCCAGCAGCCCTAGGGGGTCGGGTGGCTACACCTTC. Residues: CASSPRGSGGYTF.

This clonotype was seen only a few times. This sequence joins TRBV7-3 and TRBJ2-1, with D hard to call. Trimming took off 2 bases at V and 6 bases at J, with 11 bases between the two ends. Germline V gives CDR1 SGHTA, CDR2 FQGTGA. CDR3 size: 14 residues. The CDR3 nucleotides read TGTGCCAGCAGCTTAGGCACAGCAGTCAATGAGCAGTTCTTC. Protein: CASSLGTAVNEQFF.

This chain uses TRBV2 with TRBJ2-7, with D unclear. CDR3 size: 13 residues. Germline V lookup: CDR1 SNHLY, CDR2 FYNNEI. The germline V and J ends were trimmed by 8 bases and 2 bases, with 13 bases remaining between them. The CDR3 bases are TGTGCCAGCGGAGACCCTCGACCCTACGAGCAGTACTTC. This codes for CASGDPRPYEQYF.

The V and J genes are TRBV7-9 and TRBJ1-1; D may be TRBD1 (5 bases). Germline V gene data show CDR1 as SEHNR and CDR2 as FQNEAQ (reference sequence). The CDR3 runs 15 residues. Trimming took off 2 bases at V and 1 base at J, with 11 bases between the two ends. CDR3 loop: CASSLPGERNTEAFF. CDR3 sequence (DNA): TGTGCCAGCAGCTTACCGGGGGAGAGGAACACTGAAGCTTTCTTT. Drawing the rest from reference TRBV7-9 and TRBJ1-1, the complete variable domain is DTGVSQNPRHKITKRGQNVTFRCDPISEHNRLYWYRQTLGQGPEFLTYFQNEAQLEKSRLLSDRFSAERPKGSFSTLEIQRTEQGDSAMYLCASSLPGERNTEAFFGQGTRLTVV.

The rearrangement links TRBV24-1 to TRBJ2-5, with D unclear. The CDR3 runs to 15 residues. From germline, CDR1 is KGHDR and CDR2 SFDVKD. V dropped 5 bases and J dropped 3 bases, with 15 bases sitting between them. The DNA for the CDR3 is TGTGCCACCAGTGCCCTAAACGTAGGTAAAGAGACCCAGTACTTC. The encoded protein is CATSALNVGKETQYF.

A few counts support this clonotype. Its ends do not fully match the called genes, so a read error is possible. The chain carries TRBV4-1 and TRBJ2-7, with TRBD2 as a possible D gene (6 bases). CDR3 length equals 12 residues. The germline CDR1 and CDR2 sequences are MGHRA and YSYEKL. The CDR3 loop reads CANSEWGREQYF. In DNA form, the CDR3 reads TGCGCCAACAGCGAGTGGGGGAGGGAGCAGTACTTC.

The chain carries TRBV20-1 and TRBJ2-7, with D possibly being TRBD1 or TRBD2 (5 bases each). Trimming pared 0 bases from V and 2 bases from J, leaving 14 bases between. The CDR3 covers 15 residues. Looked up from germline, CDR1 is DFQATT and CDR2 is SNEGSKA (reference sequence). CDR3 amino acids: CSARDMAPGPYEQYF. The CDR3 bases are TGCAGTGCTAGAGATATGGCGCCGGGGCCCTACGAGCAGTACTTC.

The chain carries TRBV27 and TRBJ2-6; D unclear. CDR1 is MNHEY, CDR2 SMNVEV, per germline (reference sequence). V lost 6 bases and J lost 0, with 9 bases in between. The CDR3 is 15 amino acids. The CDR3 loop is CASSSRSSGANVLTF. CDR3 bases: TGTGCCAGCAGCTCCAGGAGCTCTGGGGCCAACGTCCTGACTTTC. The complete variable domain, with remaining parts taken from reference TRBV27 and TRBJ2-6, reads EAQVTQNPRYLITVTGKKLTVTCSQNMNHEYMSWYRQDPGLGLRQIYYSMNVEVTDKGDVPEGYKVSRKEKRNFPLILESPSPNQTSLYFCASSSRSSGANVLTFGAGSRLTVL.

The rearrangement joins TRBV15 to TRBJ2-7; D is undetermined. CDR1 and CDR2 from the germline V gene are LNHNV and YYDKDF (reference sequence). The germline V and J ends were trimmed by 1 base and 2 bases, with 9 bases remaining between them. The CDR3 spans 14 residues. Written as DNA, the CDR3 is TGTGCCACCAGCAGAGTAGCTACCCCCTACGAGCAGTACTTC. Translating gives CATSRVATPYEQYF.

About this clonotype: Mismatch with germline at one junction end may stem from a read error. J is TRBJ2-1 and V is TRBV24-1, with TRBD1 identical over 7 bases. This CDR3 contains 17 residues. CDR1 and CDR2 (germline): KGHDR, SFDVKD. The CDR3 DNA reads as TGTGCCACCAGTGATTTGGACAGGGTATCGGGTGGTAATGGGCAGTTCTTC. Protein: CATSDLDRVSGGNGQFF.

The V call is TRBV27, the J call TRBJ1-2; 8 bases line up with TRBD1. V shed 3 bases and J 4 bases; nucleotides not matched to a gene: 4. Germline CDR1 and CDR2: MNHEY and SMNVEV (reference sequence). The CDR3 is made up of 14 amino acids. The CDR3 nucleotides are TGTGCCAGCAGTTTCAGGGGGCTGGGCTATGGCTACACCTTC. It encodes CASSFRGLGYGYTF.

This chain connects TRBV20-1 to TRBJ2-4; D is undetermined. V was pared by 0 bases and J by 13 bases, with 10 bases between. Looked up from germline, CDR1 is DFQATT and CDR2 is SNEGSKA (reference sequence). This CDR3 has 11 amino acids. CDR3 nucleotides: TGCAGTGCTAGAGAGAAGGGTATGCAGTACTTC. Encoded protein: CSAREKGMQYF.

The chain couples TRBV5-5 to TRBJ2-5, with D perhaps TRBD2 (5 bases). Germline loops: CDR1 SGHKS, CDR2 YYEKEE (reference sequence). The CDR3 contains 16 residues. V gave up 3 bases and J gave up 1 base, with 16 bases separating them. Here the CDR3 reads CASSSSIARGQETQYF. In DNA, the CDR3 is TGTGCCAGCAGCTCTTCGATAGCGAGAGGCCAAGAGACCCAGTACTTC.

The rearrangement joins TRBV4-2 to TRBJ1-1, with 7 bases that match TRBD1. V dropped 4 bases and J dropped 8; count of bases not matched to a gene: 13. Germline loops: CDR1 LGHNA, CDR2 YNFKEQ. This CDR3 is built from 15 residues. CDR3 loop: CASSLLGQGVFEAFF. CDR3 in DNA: TGTGCCAGCAGCCTGTTAGGGCAGGGGGTGTTCGAAGCTTTCTTT.